The T cell receptor beta chain described here comes from a study of shared clonotypes between healthy human individuals (dated by TCRdb to the early 2020s). The study in broad terms: The cohort comprised a couple of women and a few men aged 18 to 49 years. Per donor, leukapheresis produced somewhere between about 0.94 and 9 billion PBMCs. To increase sequencing depth and limit assay-specific biases, different laboratories used diverse techniques to prepare libraries and sequence TCR repertoires. Per donor, three plates each were used for CD4 naive and CD4 memory, two for CD8 naive, and one for CD8 memory. To estimate repertoire size and how much clonotypes are shared between individuals, the study performed deep sequencing of blood TCR repertoires from roughly five healthy adults. What the authors observed across the whole study: Naive subsets generally had larger estimated clonotype richness than memory subsets. Higher generation probabilities were observed for clonotypes shared by all four sorted-subset donors than for non-shared clonotypes. When four donors were compared, the shared fraction of clonotypes was about 5% for naive CD4, around 3.5% for naive CD8, 2% to 2.5% for memory CD4, and around 0.4% for memory CD8. Sampling was restricted to blood, and TCR repertoires in tissues likely differ from the TCR repertoires found in blood. Pairwise subsampling led to the expectation that sequencing depth would affect the degree of clonotype sharing among donors. Rarefaction of sorted-subset datasets indicated incomplete sequencing despite the large sequencing depth. Because the study included only a small number of donors, the genetic and exposure-history diversity represented was limited.

TCR CDR3 regions were amplified from genomic DNA by multiplex PCR using the deep immunoSEQ assay. Extracted genomic DNA from each cell subset was spread evenly across all wells of several immunoSEQ 96-well plates, with each plate serving as a replicate. For sorted subsets, 200 ng of genomic DNA, equivalent to roughly 30,000 T cell genomes, went into each replicate PCR. Purified libraries were measured with a Qubit 3.0 fluorometer, size-checked on a Bioanalyzer 2100, and measured again with the KAPA Library Quantification kit. Every immunoSEQ 96-well plate was sequenced on a separate single-read 150-cycle Illumina NextSeq 550 flow cell. Per the original workflow: Because only junctional sequences without quality scores were contained in the immunoSEQ output, filtering matching that applied to full-length reads could not be performed. Sequences were annotated with PyIR, a Python wrapper for IgBLAST v1.9, using IMGT germline references to assign V/J genes and CDR3. Any read was removed if the V/J assignment was weak (E-value above 1e-6), the CDR3 was missing, or the read contained stop codons, out-of-frame junctions, or ambiguous translated residues. V3J clonotypes were defined as sequences sharing an identical inferred V gene, J gene, and CDR3 amino acid sequence. Percentage overlap between repertoires was calculated by dividing the number of shared unique clonotypes by the size of the smaller repertoire. Repertoire richness was assessed with RTK rarefaction, the Chao1 estimator, and Recon v2.1 estimates of unobserved clonotypes. For all TCRbeta clonotypes obtained by the gDNA method from a few donors, generation probabilities were computed with OLGA. This immuneACCESS table, as held by TCRdb, lists in-frame sequences with V and J called but not all clones. Of the missing ones, under half trace to an unresolved V gene in checked studies; the others have no known cause. V and J calls and clone size follow that table, whereas D and trimming were derived from the DNA. Present in this sample are 2 million to 2.5 million clones, approximately 96% of which were seen just once. The top ten clones comprise less than 0.15% of the sample.

The CDR3 spans 12 residues, from the cysteine through the phenylalanine. CDR3 DNA only is kept here, 36 bases in frame from base 1. The germline ends are 16 bases apart after V is trimmed by 10 bases and J by 7 bases. As encoded in the germline V gene, CDR1 is MDHEN while CDR2 is SYDVKM. On this clone: Its antigen is still unknown. Per-nucleotide qualities are absent, and no much larger clonotype sits a single base away.

Healthy HIV-negative adults with no recently reported acute infections or vaccinations were included as donors. Every donor was a Caucasian adult living in Nashville, Tennessee, USA. Magnetic negative selection was used to enrich CD4+ T cells, after which naive cells were positively selected on CD45RA and the negative fraction became the memory subset. After blood collection by leukapheresis, PBMCs were isolated using Ficoll-Histopaque density gradient centrifugation and then cryopreserved in the vapor phase of liquid nitrogen. Purity and quantity of every magnetically sorted T cell population were checked by analytical flow cytometry. Genomic DNA was isolated from each sorted fraction and quantified by UV absorbance on a Nanodrop 2000c.

This receptor was taken from a man younger than 35 in good health. The chain couples TRBV28 to TRBJ1-1; the D segment cannot be called with confidence. The sequenced material came from naive CD4+ T cells sorted from blood. Sample cell subset or site, as interpreted from the label and publication: CD45RA+ positively selected. The DNA is TGTGCCACCGCCGGCCGGACGTTTGAAGCTTTCTTT. Its protein reads: CATAGRTFEAFF.